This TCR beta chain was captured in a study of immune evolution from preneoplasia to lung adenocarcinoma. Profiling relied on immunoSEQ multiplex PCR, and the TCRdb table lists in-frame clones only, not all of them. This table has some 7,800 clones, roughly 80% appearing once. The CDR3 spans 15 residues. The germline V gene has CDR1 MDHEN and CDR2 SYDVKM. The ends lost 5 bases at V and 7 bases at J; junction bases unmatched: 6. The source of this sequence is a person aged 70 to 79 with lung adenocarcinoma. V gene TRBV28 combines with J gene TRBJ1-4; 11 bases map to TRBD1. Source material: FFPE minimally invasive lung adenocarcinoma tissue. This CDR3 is CASSNPGTGGEKLFF. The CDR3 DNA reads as TGTGCCAGCAGTAACCCCGGGACAGGGGGTGAAAAACTGTTTTTT.